Listed here are 18 T cell receptor beta chains from one sample, sequenced in a study of shared clonotypes between healthy human individuals. The data were produced by immunoSEQ multiplex PCR, yet TCRdb's version contains in-frame clones alone and is incomplete. The sample has approximately 640,000 clones; less than 95% are singletons. Sample: memory CD8+ T cells from PBMCs. Subset here: CD45RO+ cells pooled with CCR7-negative TemRA cells. The receptors shown here come from a man aged 18 to 30 in good health. Some clones in this sample may be carry-over from other donors' samples.

The chain employs TRBV7-9 and TRBJ1-2, with 8 bases fitting TRBD1. V shed 5 bases, J shed 2 bases, and the junction held 7 bases outside the gene matches. Germline V gene sequence: CDR1 SEHNR, CDR2 FQNEAQ (reference sequence). The CDR3 covers 15 residues. CDR3 protein: CASSHGQGRNYGYTF. The DNA of the CDR3 is TGTGCCAGCAGCCACGGACAGGGACGGAACTATGGCTACACCTTC.

The chain recombines TRBV7-9 with TRBJ2-5; 11 bases are shared with TRBD1. After removal of 2 bases from V and 5 bases from J, the junction contained 10 bases not matched to a gene. Germline assignment: CDR1 SEHNR and CDR2 FQNEAQ (reference sequence). CDR3 size: 17 residues. CDR3 region: CASSLRTGGFFGETQYF. CDR3 sequence (DNA): TGTGCCAGCAGCTTAAGGACAGGGGGCTTTTTTGGGGAGACCCAGTACTTC. The full variable domain, its missing parts supplied by reference TRBV7-9 and TRBJ2-5, is DTGVSQNPRHKITKRGQNVTFRCDPISEHNRLYWYRQTLGQGPEFLTYFQNEAQLEKSRLLSDRFSAERPKGSFSTLEIQRTEQGDSAMYLCASSLRTGGFFGETQYFGPGTRLLVL.

This chain links TRBV4-3 with TRBJ2-1; 13 bases fit TRBD2. J was trimmed by 10 bases and V by 6 bases; bases with no gene match: 12. Germline CDR1 and CDR2: LGHNA and YSLEER. The CDR3 length is 16 residues. Written as DNA, the CDR3 is TGCGCCAGCAGACCCTCACTAGCGGGAGGGCGGTGGGAGCAGTTCTTC. Translating it yields CASRPSLAGGRWEQFF.

The chain links TRBV27 to TRBJ2-1; 7 bases match TRBD2. This CDR3 has 20 amino acids. Trimming took 2 bases from V and 2 from J; bases not matched to a gene: 18. Germline CDR1 reads MNHEY; CDR2 reads SMNVEV (reference sequence). CDR3 DNA: TGTGCCAGCAGTTTACTTTATCGCGGGGGTAGGGCCCCTCCCTACAATGAGCAGTTCTTC. It is translated as CASSLLYRGGRAPPYNEQFF.

V and J are TRBV6-1 and TRBJ1-2; no firm D call. Germline-derived CDR1 and CDR2 are MNHNS and SASEGT. V lost 2 bases and J lost 10, with 14 bases in between. The CDR3 length is 13 residues. CDR3 amino acids: CASSESEREPYTF. CDR3 DNA: TGTGCCAGCAGTGAATCGGAGAGGGAGCCCTACACCTTC.

This sequence joins TRBV6-1 and TRBJ1-1; D possibly corresponds to TRBD1 (6 bases). Trimming removed 3 bases at V and 6 bases at J, with 14 bases between. The CDR3 has 14 amino acids. Germline V gene sequence: CDR1 MNHNS, CDR2 SASEGT. This chain's CDR3 is CASSEAAGVAEAFF. The DNA of the CDR3 is TGTGCCAGCAGTGAGGCCGCAGGGGTCGCTGAAGCTTTCTTT.

As concerns this clone: The same CDR3 can be traced to other DNA sequences in this sample. J is TRBJ2-5 and V is TRBV30; possible D gene TRBD1, 5 bases. The J call may be wrong; the DNA end is better matched by TRBJ2-7. From germline, CDR1 is GTSNPN and CDR2 SVGIG (reference sequence). This CDR3 comprises 14 residues. CDR3 in DNA: TGTGCCTGGAGTGTAGGGGCCGGAGTCTACGAGCAGTACTTC. Translation gives CAWSVGAGVYEQYF.

This clone was detected ten times or more. This rearrangement joins TRBV6-4 to TRBJ2-2; 8 positions match TRBD1. The germline V gene has CDR1 MRHNA and CDR2 SNTAGT. J gave up 3 bases and V 3 bases, and 0 bases lay outside the gene matches. CDR3 length: 14 residues. CDR3 sequence: CASSETGDTGELFF. The CDR3, as DNA: TGTGCCAGCAGTGAGACAGGGGACACCGGGGAGCTGTTTTTT.

This clone was seen a few times. The J gene is TRBJ2-7, the V gene TRBV7-2; 7 bases map to TRBD1. This CDR3 comprises 17 residues. The germline V gene encodes CDR1 SGHTA and CDR2 FQGNSA. The ends lost 2 bases at V and 2 bases at J; junction bases unmatched: 12. The CDR3, as DNA: TGTGCCAGCAGCTTACCGACCGGACAGGAGTACACCTACGAGCAGTACTTC. It is translated as CASSLPTGQEYTYEQYF.

V usage is TRBV28 and J usage is TRBJ2-7; the D gene is possibly TRBD2 (5 bases). In germline, CDR1 is MDHEN, CDR2 SYDVKM. Trimming pared 3 bases from V and 2 bases from J, leaving 17 bases between. The CDR3 extends over 16 amino acids. This CDR3 reads CASSFRVKRDAYEQYF. CDR3 sequence (DNA): TGTGCCAGCAGTTTTCGAGTGAAGAGGGATGCCTACGAGCAGTACTTC.

The gene calls are TRBV27 and TRBJ2-7; tentatively, D is TRBD1 or TRBD2 (5 bases each). The CDR3 loop spans 15 amino acids. CDR1 is MNHEY, CDR2 SMNVEV, per germline (reference sequence). V was clipped by 6 bases and J by 2 bases, with 17 bases between them. The CDR3 is CASRNDGTVAYEQYF. CDR3 sequence (DNA): TGTGCCAGCAGAAACGACGGGACGGTAGCCTACGAGCAGTACTTC.

The sample holds a few counts of this clone. The CDR3 sequence is CASSPRTAQPQHF. CDR3 coding DNA: TGTGCCAGCAGTCCCCGGACAGCTCAGCCCCAGCATTTT. V gene TRBV28 combines with J gene TRBJ1-5, with D tentatively TRBD1 (6 bases). Germline values: CDR1 MDHEN, CDR2 SYDVKM. The length of the CDR3 is 13 residues. V was clipped by 5 bases and J by 6 bases, with 11 bases between them.

The J gene is TRBJ1-4, the V gene TRBV7-6, with D possibly being TRBD1 (5 bases). The germline V gene has CDR1 SGHVS and CDR2 FNYEAQ. Trimming removed 4 bases at V and 5 bases at J, with 8 bases between. The CDR3 contains 13 residues. The CDR3 nucleotides read TGTGCCAGCAGCTCGAGGGGCAATGAAAAACTGTTTTTT. This codes for CASSSRGNEKLFF.

The V call is TRBV15, the J call TRBJ1-2, with D perhaps TRBD1 (5 bases). V was clipped by 3 bases and J by 4 bases, with 15 bases between them. The CDR3 is 15 amino acids. Looked up from germline, CDR1 is LNHNV and CDR2 is YYDKDF (reference sequence). The DNA of the CDR3 is TGTGCCACCAGCAGCAGGCGGGGGGACTCCTATGGCTACACCTTC. Its protein is CATSSRRGDSYGYTF.

The chain has TRBV7-9 and TRBJ2-7; 7 nucleotides match TRBD2. Germline V lookup: CDR1 SEHNR, CDR2 FQNEAQ (reference sequence). J lost 6 bases, V lost 8 bases, and 4 bases had no gene match. This CDR3 is 11 amino acids long. The CDR3 nucleotides read TGTGCCAGCCTGGGCGGGAGCGAGCAGTACTTC. Its protein product is CASLGGSEQYF.

The J gene is TRBJ2-7, the V gene TRBV11-2; D is tentatively TRBD1 or TRBD2 (5 bases each). The V end lost 1 base, the J end lost 5 bases, and 18 bases lay between the germline ends. The CDR3 totals 16 residues. Germline CDR1 is SGHAT and CDR2 is FQNNGV. The CDR3 DNA is TGTGCCAGCAGCTTAGGGGTCCGGGACCTTTTCGACGAGCAGTACTTC. It specifies CASSLGVRDLFDEQYF.

The chain links TRBV27 to TRBJ2-3; D may be TRBD1 (6 bases). This CDR3 has 17 residues. The ends were cut back, 1 base at V and 0 bases at J, with 14 bases in the middle. Germline V gene lookup returns CDR1 MNHEY and CDR2 SMNVEV (reference sequence). In DNA, the CDR3 is TGTGCCAGCAGTTTATATAGGGACACCATAAGCACAGATACGCAGTATTTT. Translated, it gives CASSLYRDTISTDTQYF.

The V and J genes are TRBV27 and TRBJ2-1; tentatively, D is TRBD2 (6 bases). Germline V lookup: CDR1 MNHEY, CDR2 SMNVEV (reference sequence). This CDR3 region has 16 residues. V lost 6 bases and J lost 0, with 15 bases in between. The CDR3 DNA reads as TGTGCCAGCAGCCCCCAGCGGGTCAGCTCCTACAATGAGCAGTTCTTC. Amino acid sequence: CASSPQRVSSYNEQFF.